The text below deals with one T cell receptor beta chain. The data originate from a study of sequential checkpoint blockade in melanoma. Only in-frame clones appear in the TCRdb table, and some are missing; sequencing was by immunoSEQ multiplex PCR. The sample has about 37,000 clones, approximately 84% seen once. As for treatment: randomized to nivolumab then ipilimumab (arm A) or the reverse (arm B). Trimming stripped 2 bases from V and 7 bases from J, with 12 bases between. Germline values: CDR1 MNHNY, CDR2 SVGAGI (reference sequence). The CDR3 is made up of 14 amino acids. The chain employs TRBV6-6 and TRBJ1-5; a possible D gene is TRBD1 (5 bases). Sample: CD8+ T cells sorted from blood (inferred from file names), taken from a patient given nivolumab and ipilimumab in sequence. This sequence originates from a human donor with melanoma. CDR3 nucleotide sequence: TGTGCCAGCAGTTACGGGGCCCTGGAACAGCCCCAGCATTTT. It encodes CASSYGALEQPQHF.